One and the same sample provided the 18 T cell receptor beta chains below, sequenced in a study of blood T cell repertoires in COVID-19. The protocol was immunoSEQ multiplex PCR, while the TCRdb copy is restricted to in-frame clones and leaves out a portion. The table includes around 41,000 clones, about 83% detected once. The sequenced sample consisted of peripheral blood. Every receptor here comes from a woman older than 75 with acute or convalescent COVID-19.

The chain recombines TRBV6-5 with TRBJ2-1; weak D call: TRBD2 (6 bases). CDR3 length equals 13 residues. Germline CDR1 reads MNHEY; CDR2 reads SVGAGI. V lost 5 bases and J lost 9, with 14 bases in between. The CDR3 DNA is TGTGCCAGCAGTCTCCCTATTAGCGGTGAGCAGTTCTTC. It is translated as CASSLPISGEQFF.

This rearrangement joins TRBV7-2 to TRBJ2-5; D is perhaps TRBD2 (6 bases). CDR1 SGHTA and CDR2 FQGNSA come from the germline V gene. V was cut by 2 bases and J by 9 bases, with 13 bases left in between. CDR3 length: 13 residues. CDR3 amino acids: CASSLHGWEAQYF. In DNA, the CDR3 is TGTGCCAGCAGCTTACACGGTTGGGAGGCCCAGTACTTC.

The chain is built from TRBV19 and TRBJ1-1; 11 bases map to TRBD1. The V gene end was trimmed by 4 bases and the J gene end by 4 bases; junction bases not matched to a gene: 11. This CDR3 is 17 amino acids long. The V gene's germline CDR1 is LNHDA and CDR2 SQIVND (reference sequence). CDR3 in amino acids: CASSRWTGGRESTEAFF. CDR3 nucleotide sequence: TGTGCCAGTAGTAGATGGACAGGGGGCCGGGAGAGCACTGAAGCTTTCTTT.

The rearrangement joins TRBV5-6 to TRBJ2-3, with D perhaps TRBD1 (6 bases). This CDR3 has 17 residues. Germline V gives CDR1 SGHDT, CDR2 YYEEEE. The germline V and J ends were trimmed by 0 bases and 6 bases, with 20 bases remaining between them. CDR3 protein: CASSLGTAQGMGDTQYF. CDR3 nucleotide sequence: TGTGCCAGCAGCTTGGGGACAGCTCAAGGAATGGGGGATACGCAGTATTTT. Based on the CDR3 plus reference TRBV5-6 and TRBJ2-3, the full variable domain is DAGVTQSPTHLIKTRGQQVTLRCSPKSGHDTVSWYQQALGQGPQFIFQYYEEEERQRGNFPDRFSGHQFPNYSSELNVNALLLGDSALYLCASSLGTAQGMGDTQYFGPGTRLTVL.

The gene calls are TRBV6-7 and TRBJ1-2; no firm D call. TRBV6-7 is annotated as an ORF whose role is uncertain. V lost 0 bases and J lost 7, with 15 bases in between. This CDR3 spans 15 amino acids. CDR3 residues: CASSYSPKRLGGYTF. The CDR3 DNA reads as TGTGCCAGCAGTTACTCCCCCAAGAGGTTGGGTGGCTACACCTTC.

The chain joins TRBV5-1 to TRBJ1-6; 8 bases map to TRBD1. The trim removed 4 bases at V and 13 bases at J, leaving 16 bases unmatched. The CDR3 is 16 residues long. CDR1 SGHRS and CDR2 YFSETQ come from the germline V gene. The CDR3 reads CASSVTGAAEMVPLHF. CDR3 bases: TGCGCCAGCAGCGTGACAGGGGCGGCGGAGATGGTCCCCCTCCACTTT.

The V gene is TRBV19, the J gene TRBJ2-1, with TRBD1 matching over 12 bases. CDR1 and CDR2 (germline): LNHDA, SQIVND (reference sequence). The CDR3 loop spans 15 amino acids. V shed 5 bases, J shed 9 bases, and the junction held 8 bases outside the gene matches. DNA for the CDR3: TGTGCCAGTAGTGACCCGGGACAGGGGGCGCGTGAGCAGTTCTTC. Amino acids: CASSDPGQGAREQFF.

The genes are TRBV18 and TRBJ2-5; the D gene is possibly TRBD2 (6 bases). Looked up from germline, CDR1 is KGHSH and CDR2 is LQKENI. V shed 5 bases and J shed 0 bases, with 7 bases lying between them. The CDR3 is 13 residues long. The CDR3 DNA reads TGTGCCAGCTCAAGGGACTACCAAGAGACCCAGTACTTC. It yields the protein CASSRDYQETQYF.

The chain is built from TRBV2 and TRBJ2-5; D gene ambiguous. V lost 3 bases, J lost 9 bases, and 8 bases lay in between. The germline V gene encodes CDR1 SNHLY and CDR2 FYNNEI. CDR3 length equals 11 residues. The CDR3 protein is CASSERLAQYF. The CDR3, as DNA: TGTGCCAGCAGTGAGCGTTTGGCCCAGTACTTC.

This chain joins TRBV19 and TRBJ1-1; TRBD1 is a possible D gene (5 bases). Germline V gives CDR1 LNHDA, CDR2 SQIVND (reference sequence). The ends were cut back, 3 bases at V and 4 bases at J, with 12 bases in the middle. The CDR3 spans 14 residues. The CDR3 DNA reads as TGTGCCAGTAGTATTGGTCCCGGGGGCACTGAAGCTTTCTTT. Protein product: CASSIGPGGTEAFF. Full variable domain (remainder filled in from reference TRBV19 and TRBJ1-1): DGGITQSPKYLFRKEGQNVTLSCEQNLNHDAMYWYRQDPGQGLRLIYYSQIVNDFQKGDIAEGYSVSREKKESFPLTVTSAQKNPTAFYLCASSIGPGGTEAFFGQGTRLTVV.

The chain employs TRBV3-1 (or the pseudogene TRBV3-2) and TRBJ1-2; TRBD1 aligns across 9 bases. CDR1 and CDR2 (germline): LGHDT, YNNKEL (reference sequence). V trimming: 4 bases; J trimming: 8 bases; junction bases outside the gene matches: 5. The CDR3 has 13 amino acids. CDR3 sequence reads: CASSLGQGGGYTF. Written as DNA, the CDR3 is TGTGCCAGCAGCCTGGGACAGGGCGGAGGCTACACCTTC.

The chain employs TRBV28 and TRBJ1-5, with 7 bases identical to TRBD1. Trimming at V came to 7 bases and at J to 5 bases, leaving 11 bases not matched to a gene. CDR3 length: 15 amino acids. Germline CDR1 is MDHEN and CDR2 is SYDVKM. The CDR3 coding sequence is TGTGCCAGCACCGGGCCAAAGGGGGCACATCAGCCCCAGCATTTT. Protein product: CASTGPKGAHQPQHF.

This clone was picked up one time. The chain links TRBV12-3 or TRBV12-4 to TRBJ2-2, with D perhaps TRBD2 (5 bases). This CDR3 region has 13 residues. Deletions cut 6 bases from V and 7 bases from J, with 12 bases between. DNA of the CDR3: TGTGCCAGCAGCGGGATCTTCGGCGGGGAGCTGTTTTTT. This codes for CASSGIFGGELFF.

This clone turned up a few times. The V and J genes are TRBV7-2 and TRBJ1-1; 11 bases line up with TRBD1. The CDR3 runs 15 residues. V was clipped by 5 bases and J by 7 bases; unmatched bases: 9. In germline, CDR1 is SGHTA, CDR2 FQGNSA. In DNA form, the CDR3 reads TGTGCCAGCAGCCTCCGGACAGGGGGCTTAGGTGAAGCTTTCTTT. Protein: CASSLRTGGLGEAFF.

The genes are TRBV6-5 and TRBJ1-1; 7 nucleotides agree with TRBD1. The CDR3 runs to 14 residues. Germline V gene data show CDR1 as MNHEY and CDR2 as SVGAGI. V lost 4 bases to trimming and J lost 4 bases; unmatched junction nucleotides: 6. The CDR3: CASSSGQTFTEAFF. The CDR3 bases are TGTGCCAGCAGTTCGGGACAGACGTTCACTGAAGCTTTCTTT.

The chain uses TRBV7-2 and TRBJ2-3; 11 nucleotides match TRBD2. V lost 3 bases, J lost 3 bases, and 8 bases stayed unmatched. CDR1 and CDR2 (germline): SGHTA, FQGNSA. The CDR3 is made up of 17 amino acids. This chain's CDR3 is CASSFLSSGGRTDTQYF. The DNA of the CDR3 is TGTGCCAGCAGCTTCCTATCTAGCGGGGGGCGGACAGATACGCAGTATTTT.

This chain uses TRBV7-2 with TRBJ2-1, with 9 bases fitting TRBD1. V gave up 7 bases and J gave up 5 bases; unmatched junction bases: 9. The CDR3 extends over 15 amino acids. Germline V gives CDR1 SGHTA, CDR2 FQGNSA. CDR3 DNA sequence: TGTGCCAGCACCTCTGAAGGGACAGGGAACAATGAGCAGTTCTTC. Amino acid sequence: CASTSEGTGNNEQFF.

This chain links TRBV18 with TRBJ1-6; TRBD1 matches 10 bases. The germline gives CDR1 KGHSH, CDR2 LQKENI. Losses at the gene ends were 4 bases for V and 8 bases for J; bases not matched to a gene: 5. CDR3 length: 15 amino acids. Here the CDR3 reads CASSQGQGMDSPLHF. The CDR3 region has the DNA TGTGCCAGCTCACAGGGACAGGGGATGGATTCACCCCTCCACTTT.